This entry describes one T cell receptor (beta chain). As yet, its antigen is unknown. The data derive from a study of T cell repertoires in cytomegalovirus infection. Findings and caveats of the study: Predominance within the ex vivo response was attributable to HLA-C-restricted CMV-specific TCR beta clonotypes.

TCRdb reprocessed the reads with MiXCR, giving one entry per CDR3 protein. Among around 530,000 distinct CDR3 sequences listed, around 27% were seen once. V dropped 4 bases and J dropped 5 bases, with 21 bases sitting between them. The CDR3 consists of 17 residues. The V gene's germline CDR1 is LGHNA and CDR2 YSLEER. This sequence joins TRBV4-3 and TRBJ2-1, with D perhaps TRBD2 (6 bases). The specimen was PBMCs. The receptor's source is a human donor in good health (CMV status not recorded). Some clones in this sample may be carry-over from other donors' samples. CDR3 in amino acids: CASSRPVGGIGNNEQFF. CDR3 coding DNA: TGCGCCAGCAGCCGCCCCGTGGGGGGTATTGGAAACAATGAGCAGTTCTTC.